The entry below gives a single T cell receptor (beta chain) sequence along with its context. What it binds is unknown. Clones were read by immunoSEQ multiplex PCR, and TCRdb kept only the in-frame ones, dropping some. The data contain about 78,000 clones, approximately 90% of them singletons. CDR1 and CDR2 from the germline V gene are SNHLY and FYNNEI. The CDR3 runs 14 residues. The V and J ends lost 5 bases and 7 bases respectively, with 15 bases between them. These data are taken from a study of T cell responses to AZD1222 COVID-19 vaccine. Whole-study results and caveats: The donor group comprised mostly white British people and more females; the analysis possibly underestimated clonal diversity. Spike-specific TCR breadth rose after two AZD1222 doses, and depth rose as well. Spike was spanned by vaccine-associated CD4 TCRs, which were dominant at 160-218 and 743-854. After the peak T cell response, and only then, were repertoires sampled.

The chain uses TRBV2 and TRBJ2-1, with D perhaps TRBD1 (5 bases). The receptor comes from an adult who received the AZD1222 COVID-19 vaccine. Sequenced here: peripheral blood, sampled 28 days after the second AZD1222 dose. CDR3: CASSSFQGWNEQFF. The CDR3 nucleotides are TGTGCCAGCAGTAGTTTCCAGGGATGGAATGAGCAGTTCTTC.